This TCR beta chain was identified in a study of T cells in tuberculosis. On the study more broadly: T cells were selected with CD1B tetramers loaded with glucose monomycolate.

Only one count was recorded for this clone. The target antigen is unknown. Trimming cost V 6 bases and J 0 bases, with 11 bases left between them. The CDR3 is 14 residues long. Germline V gene data show CDR1 as SGDLS and CDR2 as YYNGEE. Data came from immunoSEQ multiplex PCR; TCRdb stores just in-frame clones and leaves some out. This table holds around 29,000 clones, just over 90% found once. General study results and limits: Active tuberculosis patients had shorter CDR3-alpha; the beta difference was nonsignificant.

The sequencing sample was made of PBMCs. The chain carries TRBV9 and TRBJ2-3; tentative D call: TRBD1 (6 bases). This TCR derives from a donor aged 5-35 years with latent tuberculosis or without tuberculosis infection. The CDR3 DNA sequence: TGTGCCAGCACGGGACAACCTAGCACAGATACGCAGTATTTT. Residues: CASTGQPSTDTQYF. Full variable domain (rest looked up from reference TRBV9 and TRBJ2-3): DSGVTQTPKHLITATGQRVTLRCSPRSGDLSVYWYQQSLDQGLQFLIQYYNGEERAKGNILERFSAQQFPDLHSELNLSSLELGDSALYFCASTGQPSTDTQYFGPGTRLTVL.